This T cell receptor (beta chain) emerged from a study of CD8 T cells in ankylosing spondylitis (dated 2017 in TCRdb). With respect to the entire study: To find TCR variants linked to disease, the study profiled T cell receptor beta repertoires in ankylosing spondylitis patients and healthy donors. Peripheral blood was sampled, and synovial fluid was additionally collected from ankylosing spondylitis patients. The full study cohort comprised 25 ankylosing spondylitis patients and some 110 healthy donors.

V and J lose 3 bases and 6 bases, and a span of 13 bases separates them. The CDR3 sequence holds 13 residues, the cysteine and phenylalanine included. Only the CDR3 DNA stays, 39 bases, in frame from base 1. As encoded in the germline V gene, CDR1 is SQVTM while CDR2 is ANQGSEA. The run used an Illumina HiSeq 2500. Quantitative 5'-RACE with molecular barcodes was used to prepare TCR beta libraries. The authors' pipeline ran thus. Disease-linked TCR variants were identified with a new computational method built on a probabilistic model of VDJ rearrangement. TCRdb trimmed the raw reads at Q25, called clones with MiXCR and kept productive beta chains. Under each unique CDR3 protein, matching rows form one entry showing the most common genes and DNA. TCRdb, not the original authors, processed these V and J calls. This sample is represented by a few hundred thousand distinct CDR3 sequences; roughly 10% of them were singletons. Under 7% of the sample rests with the top ten.

As concerns this clonotype: Its antigen remains undetermined. No much larger clone exists at a distance of one base, and base qualities are not known.

Beyond this particular receptor, the publication reports: A TCR beta motif made up of several highly homologous amino acid variants appeared to be characteristic of blood from ankylosing spondylitis patients. Some of the motif variants had been reported before in the synovial fluid and blood of reactive arthritis patients, a finding that suggests common disease-initiation mechanisms. The disease-linked clones showed a CD8+ phenotype and occurred at relatively low frequencies in peripheral blood. The disease-linked clones were reported to be significantly enriched in matched synovial fluid samples from ankylosing spondylitis patients.

This TCR came from a male donor with ankylosing spondylitis or in good health (not recorded which). This sequence uses TRBV29-1 and TRBJ2-3, and possibly TRBD2, on 6 matching bases. The sequenced material came from blood, either unsorted or a sorted T cell fraction (not recorded which). This receptor has the CDR3 CSVDPSVVDTQYF. The DNA sequence is TGCAGCGTTGATCCTAGCGTTGTGGATACGCAGTATTTT.